This is a list of T cell receptor beta chains from one sample in a study of blood T cell repertoires in COVID-19. Sequencing was performed with immunoSEQ multiplex PCR; in TCRdb, only in-frame clones are kept and a portion is missing. The sample lists approximately 350,000 clones, 89% occurring once. Specimen: peripheral blood. The receptors come from a man between 35 and 55 years old with acute or convalescent COVID-19. Both conserved end residues are part of each CDR3. D genes are given only for firm matches. Not all rows give a size; the values are once, few, many and, for expanded clones, a class.

D	V	size	length	J	CDR3	DNA
.	TRBV5-6	few	15	TRBJ2-7	CASSLRSGIRYEQYF	TGTGCCAGCAGCTTGAGGTCCGGGATCAGATACGAGCAGTACTTC
.	TRBV30	.	13	TRBJ1-1	CAWSVGGGTEAFF	TGTGCCTGGAGTGTGGGGGGGGGCACTGAAGCTTTCTTT
.	TRBV5-1	.	15	TRBJ2-5	CASSLFGAEEETQYF	TGCGCCAGCAGCTTGTTTGGGGCAGAAGAAGAGACCCAGTACTTC
.	TRBV5-1	.	17	TRBJ2-1	CASSPGWTRGVGIEQFF	TGCGCCAGCAGCCCTGGATGGACCAGGGGAGTGGGAATTGAGCAGTTCTTC
TRBD1	TRBV5-1	.	17	TRBJ1-1	CASQALMGQGANTEAFF	TGCGCCAGCCAGGCTCTTATGGGACAGGGCGCGAACACTGAAGCTTTCTTT
TRBD1	TRBV3-1/TRBV3-2	.	15	TRBJ2-7	CASSQAGTGSYEQYF	TGTGCCAGCAGCCAAGCCGGGACAGGGTCCTACGAGCAGTACTTC
TRBD2	TRBV19	few	17	TRBJ2-3	CASSIDLGTSGTDTQYF	TGTGCCAGTAGTATAGATCTGGGGACTAGCGGCACAGATACGCAGTATTTT
.	TRBV5-5	.	15	TRBJ1-1	CASSLKGRGNTEAFF	TGTGCCAGCAGCTTGAAGGGCAGGGGGAACACTGAAGCTTTCTTT
TRBD2	TRBV9	.	15	TRBJ2-5	CASSVGTSWFETQYF	TGTGCCAGCAGCGTGGGGACTAGTTGGTTCGAGACCCAGTACTTC
.	TRBV2	few	12	TRBJ1-2	CASSEQFYGYTF	TGTGCCAGCAGTGAACAGTTCTATGGCTACACCTTC
TRBD2	TRBV28	.	14	TRBJ2-7	CASTLGGGTYEQYF	TGTGCCAGCACCCTGGGGGGAGGGACCTACGAGCAGTACTTC
TRBD1	TRBV2	.	15	TRBJ1-1	CASSLQGVSNTEAFF	TGTGCCAGCAGCCTACAGGGGGTTTCGAACACTGAAGCTTTCTTT
TRBD1	TRBV14	.	15	TRBJ2-7	CASSQDSDRTYEQYF	TGTGCCAGCAGCCAAGATTCGGACAGGACCTACGAGCAGTACTTC
TRBD1	TRBV2	few	16	TRBJ1-4	CASKGTGATTDEKLFF	TGTGCCAGCAAAGGGACAGGGGCTACTACCGATGAAAAACTGTTTTTT
TRBD1	TRBV19	.	15	TRBJ1-5	CASSTDRESNQPQHF	TGTGCCAGTAGCACGGACAGGGAATCGAATCAGCCCCAGCATTTT
.	TRBV30	.	8	TRBJ2-1	CAWGGLFF	TGTGCCTGGGGGGGGCTGTTCTTC
.	TRBV24-1	.	19	TRBJ2-3	CATSDFPSQDSSSTDTQYF	TGTGCCACCAGTGATTTCCCCTCCCAGGACAGCTCTAGCACAGATACGCAGTATTTT
TRBD2	TRBV27	.	15	TRBJ2-1	CASKILAGPYNEQFF	TGTGCCAGCAAAATCCTAGCGGGACCTTACAATGAGCAGTTCTTC
.	TRBV27	.	14	TRBJ1-6	CASSFGRVNSPLHF	TGTGCCAGCAGTTTTGGCAGGGTGAATTCACCCCTCCACTTT
.	TRBV6-5	.	13	TRBJ2-7	CASIHRGHYEQYF	TGTGCCAGCATACACAGAGGGCACTACGAGCAGTACTTC
TRBD1	TRBV10-3	.	16	TRBJ1-1	CAISESKGQGNTEAFF	TGTGCCATCAGTGAGTCAAAGGGACAGGGGAACACTGAAGCTTTCTTT
TRBD1	TRBV13	.	16	TRBJ1-2	CASSLDPGTGGYGYTF	TGTGCCAGCAGCTTAGACCCCGGGACAGGGGGGTATGGCTACACCTTC
TRBD1	TRBV12-5	.	17	TRBJ2-3	CASGLSFQGDRGDTQYF	TGTGCTAGTGGTTTATCGTTCCAGGGGGACAGAGGAGATACGCAGTATTTT
.	TRBV6-5	.	15	TRBJ1-4	CASSYSGGNNEKLFF	TGTGCCAGCAGTTACTCCGGGGGAAATAATGAAAAACTGTTTTTT
.	TRBV7-3	few	14	TRBJ2-2	CASSLSRDSGELFF	TGTGCCAGCAGCCTCTCGCGGGATTCCGGGGAGCTGTTTTTT
TRBD1	TRBV7-9	.	16	TRBJ2-3	CASEKGTGYGTDTQYF	TGTGCCAGCGAAAAAGGGACAGGTTATGGCACAGATACGCAGTATTTT
.	TRBV2	once	12	TRBJ1-2	CASRRFTGGYTF	TGTGCCAGCAGAAGATTTACCGGGGGCTACACCTTC